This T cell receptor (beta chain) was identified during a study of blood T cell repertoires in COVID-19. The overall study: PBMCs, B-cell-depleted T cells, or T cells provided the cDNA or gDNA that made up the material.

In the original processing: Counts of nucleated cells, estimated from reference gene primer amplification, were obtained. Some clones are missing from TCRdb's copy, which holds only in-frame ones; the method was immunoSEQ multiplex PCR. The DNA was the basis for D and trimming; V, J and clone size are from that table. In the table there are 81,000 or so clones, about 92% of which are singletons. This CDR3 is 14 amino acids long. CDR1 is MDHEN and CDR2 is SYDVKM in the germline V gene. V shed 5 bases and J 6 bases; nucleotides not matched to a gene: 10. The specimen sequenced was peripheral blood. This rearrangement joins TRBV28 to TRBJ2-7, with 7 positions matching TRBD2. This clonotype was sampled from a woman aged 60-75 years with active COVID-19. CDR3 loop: CASSPTAGSGEQYF. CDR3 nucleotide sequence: TGTGCCAGCAGTCCCACAGCGGGATCCGGCGAGCAGTACTTC.